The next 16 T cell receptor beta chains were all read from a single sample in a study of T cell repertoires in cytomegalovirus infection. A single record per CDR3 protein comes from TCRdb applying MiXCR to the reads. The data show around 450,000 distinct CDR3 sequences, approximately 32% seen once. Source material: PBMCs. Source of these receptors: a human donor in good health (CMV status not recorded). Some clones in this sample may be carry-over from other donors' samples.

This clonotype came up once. CDR3 nucleotides: TGTGCCTTTGACGAAGGCTACACCTACGAGCAGTACTTC. This sequence encodes CAFDEGYTYEQYF. V is TRBV2 and J is TRBJ2-7, with D uncertain. Trimming stripped 11 bases from V and 2 bases from J, with 16 bases between. CDR1 and CDR2 from the germline V gene are SNHLY and FYNNEI. CDR3 length: 13 amino acids. The full variable domain, rest sourced from reference TRBV2 and TRBJ2-7, is EPEVTQTPSHQVTQMGQEVILRCVPISNHLYFYWYRQILGQKVEFLVSFYNNEISEKSEIFDDQFSVERPDGSNFTLKIRSTKLEDSAMYFCAFDEGYTYEQYFGPGTRLTVT.

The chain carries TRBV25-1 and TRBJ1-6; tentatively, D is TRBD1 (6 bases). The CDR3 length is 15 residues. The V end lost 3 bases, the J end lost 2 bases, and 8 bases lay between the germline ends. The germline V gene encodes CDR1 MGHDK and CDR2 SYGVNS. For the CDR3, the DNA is TGTGCCAGCAGTGACCGGGACACCTATAATTCACCCCTCCACTTT. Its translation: CASSDRDTYNSPLHF.

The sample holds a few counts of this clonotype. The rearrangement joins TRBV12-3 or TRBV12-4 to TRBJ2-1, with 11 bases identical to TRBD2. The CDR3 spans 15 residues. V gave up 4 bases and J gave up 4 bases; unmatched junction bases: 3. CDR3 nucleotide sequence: TGTGCCAGCAGTTCACTAGCGGGGGAGTACAATGAGCAGTTCTTC. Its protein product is CASSSLAGEYNEQFF.

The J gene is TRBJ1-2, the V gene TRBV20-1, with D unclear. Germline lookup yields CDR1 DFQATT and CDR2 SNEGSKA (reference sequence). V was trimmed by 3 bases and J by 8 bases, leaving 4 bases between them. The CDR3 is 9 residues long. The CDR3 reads CSASYGYTF. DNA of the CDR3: TGCAGTGCTAGTTACGGCTACACCTTC.

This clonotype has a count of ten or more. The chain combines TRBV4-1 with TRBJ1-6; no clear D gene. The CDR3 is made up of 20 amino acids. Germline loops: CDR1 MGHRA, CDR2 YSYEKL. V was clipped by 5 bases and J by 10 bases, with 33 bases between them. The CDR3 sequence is CASSSRDGKGGQRAGSPLHF. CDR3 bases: TGCGCCAGCAGCTCCCGGGATGGGAAAGGTGGGCAAAGAGCGGGATCACCCCTCCACTTT.

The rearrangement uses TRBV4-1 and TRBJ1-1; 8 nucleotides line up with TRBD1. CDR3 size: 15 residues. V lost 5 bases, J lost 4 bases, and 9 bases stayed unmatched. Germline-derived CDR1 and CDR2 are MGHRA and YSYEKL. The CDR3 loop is CASSSPTTGGTEAFF. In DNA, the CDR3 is TGCGCCAGCAGCTCGCCGACCACAGGGGGCACTGAAGCTTTCTTT.

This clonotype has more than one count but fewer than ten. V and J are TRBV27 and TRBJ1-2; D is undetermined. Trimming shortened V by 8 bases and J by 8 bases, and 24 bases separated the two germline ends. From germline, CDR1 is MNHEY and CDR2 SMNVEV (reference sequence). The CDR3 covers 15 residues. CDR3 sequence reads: CASAQSGGGGFGYTF. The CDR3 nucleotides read TGTGCCAGCGCACAAAGCGGAGGTGGAGGGTTCGGCTACACCTTC.

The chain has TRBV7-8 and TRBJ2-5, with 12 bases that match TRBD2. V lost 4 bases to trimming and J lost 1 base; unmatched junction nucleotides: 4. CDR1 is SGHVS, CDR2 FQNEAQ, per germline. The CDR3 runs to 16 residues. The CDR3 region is CASSSLAGGFQETQYF. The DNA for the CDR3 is TGTGCCAGCAGCTCACTAGCGGGGGGCTTCCAAGAGACCCAGTACTTC. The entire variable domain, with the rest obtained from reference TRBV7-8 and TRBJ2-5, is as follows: GAGVSQSPRYKVAKRGQDVALRCDPISGHVSLFWYQQALGQGPEFLTYFQNEAQLDKSGLPSDRFFAERPEGSVSTLKIQRTQQEDSAVYLCASSSLAGGFQETQYFGPGTRLLVL.

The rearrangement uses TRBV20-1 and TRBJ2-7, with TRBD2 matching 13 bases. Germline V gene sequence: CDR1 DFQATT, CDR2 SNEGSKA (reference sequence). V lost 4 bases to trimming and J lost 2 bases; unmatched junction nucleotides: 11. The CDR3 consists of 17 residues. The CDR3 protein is CSANNPLTSGGTYEQYF. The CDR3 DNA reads TGCAGTGCTAACAATCCCCTGACTAGCGGGGGGACCTACGAGCAGTACTTC.

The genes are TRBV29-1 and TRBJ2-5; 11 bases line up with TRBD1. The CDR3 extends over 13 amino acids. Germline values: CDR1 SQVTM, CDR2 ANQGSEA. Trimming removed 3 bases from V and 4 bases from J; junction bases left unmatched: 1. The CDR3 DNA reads TGCAGCGTTGACGGACAGGGGGCAGAGACCCAGTACTTC. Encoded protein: CSVDGQGAETQYF.

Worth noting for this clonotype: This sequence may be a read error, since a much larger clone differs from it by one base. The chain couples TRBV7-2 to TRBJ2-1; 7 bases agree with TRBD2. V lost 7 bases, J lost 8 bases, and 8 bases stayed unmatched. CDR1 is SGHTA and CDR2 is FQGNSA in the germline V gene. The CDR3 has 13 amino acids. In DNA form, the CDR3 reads TGTGCCAGCAAGAGGGGAGGGATGTATGAGCAGTTCTTC. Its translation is CASKRGGMYEQFF.

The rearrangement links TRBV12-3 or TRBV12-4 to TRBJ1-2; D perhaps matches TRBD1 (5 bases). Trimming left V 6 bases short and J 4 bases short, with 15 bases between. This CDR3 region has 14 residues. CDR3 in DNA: TGTGCCAGCAGCTCCGTTCGGACAAGCTATGGCTACACCTTC. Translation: CASSSVRTSYGYTF.

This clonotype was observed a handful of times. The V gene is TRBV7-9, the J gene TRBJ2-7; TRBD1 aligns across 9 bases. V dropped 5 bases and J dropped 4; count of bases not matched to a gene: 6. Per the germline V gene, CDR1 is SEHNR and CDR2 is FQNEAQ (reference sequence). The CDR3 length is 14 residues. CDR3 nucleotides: TGTGCCAGCAGCCTCGGGACAGGGTTATACGAGCAGTACTTC. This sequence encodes CASSLGTGLYEQYF. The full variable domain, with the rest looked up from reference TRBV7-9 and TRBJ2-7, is DTGVSQNPRHKITKRGQNVTFRCDPISEHNRLYWYRQTLGQGPEFLTYFQNEAQLEKSRLLSDRFSAERPKGSFSTLEIQRTEQGDSAMYLCASSLGTGLYEQYFGPGTRLTVT.

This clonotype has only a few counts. CDR3 in DNA: TGCAGTGCACAGACAGGGGGCAATCAGCCCCAGCATTTT. It is translated as CSAQTGGNQPQHF. The chain recombines TRBV20-1 with TRBJ1-5; TRBD1 agrees at 8 bases. V was clipped by 6 bases and J by 2 bases; unmatched bases: 3. Germline V gives CDR1 DFQATT, CDR2 SNEGSKA (reference sequence). This CDR3 region has 13 residues.

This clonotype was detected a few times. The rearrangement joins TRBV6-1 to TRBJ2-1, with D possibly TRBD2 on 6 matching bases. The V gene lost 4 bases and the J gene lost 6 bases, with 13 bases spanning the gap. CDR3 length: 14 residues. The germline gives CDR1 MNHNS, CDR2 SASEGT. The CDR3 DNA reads TGTGCCAGCAGTGGGAGTCGGGGAGGCAATGAGCAGTTCTTC. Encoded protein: CASSGSRGGNEQFF.

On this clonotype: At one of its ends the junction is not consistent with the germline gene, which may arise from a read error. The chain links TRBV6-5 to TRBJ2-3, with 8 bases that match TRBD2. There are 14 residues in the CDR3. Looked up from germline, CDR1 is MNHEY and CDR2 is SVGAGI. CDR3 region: CASSERGITDTQYF. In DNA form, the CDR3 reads TGTGCCAGCAGTGAGCGGGGGATCACAGATACACAGTATTTT.